A selection of T cell receptor beta chains follows, all from one sample in a study of CD8+CD57+ T cells in acquired aplastic anemia. Each CDR3 protein gets one entry after TCRdb re-called the reads with MiXCR. The sample includes more than 40,000 distinct CDR3 sequences, over 60% of them seen just once. Sequenced: sorted CD4+, CD8+, or CD8+CD57+ T cells (not recorded which) from PBMCs. These receptors were taken from a human donor in good health, serving as a control. Each CDR3 is given with its conserved first and last residue. D genes are given only for firm matches. Only part of the rows carry a size: once, few, many, or a class if the clone is expanded.

D gene: -; J gene: TRBJ1-5; V gene: TRBV10-2; clone size: medium-sized; CDR3 DNA: TGCGCCAGCAAGGCTCAGGGTCTTCAGCCCCAGCATTTT; CDR3 protein: CASKAQGLQPQHF
D gene: -; J gene: TRBJ1-4; V gene: TRBV20-1; clone size: -; CDR3 DNA: TGCAGTGCTAGACCAAGTTCCGGCAGAGACGCAACTAATGAAAAACTGTTTTTT; CDR3 protein: CSARPSSGRDATNEKLFF
D gene: -; J gene: TRBJ2-7; V gene: TRBV12-3/TRBV12-4; clone size: -; CDR3 DNA: TGTGCCAGCAGTCCGTCGGGCTACGAGCAGTACTTC; CDR3 protein: CASSPSGYEQYF
D gene: TRBD1; J gene: TRBJ2-5; V gene: TRBV7-3; clone size: -; CDR3 DNA: TGTGCCAGCAGCTCGGGGACAGGGCTAGGGGAGACCCAGTACTTC; CDR3 protein: CASSSGTGLGETQYF
D gene: TRBD1; J gene: TRBJ2-5; V gene: TRBV9; clone size: -; CDR3 DNA: TGTGCCAGCAGCGTAGATTCGGGACAGACAAAGACCCAGTACTTC; CDR3 protein: CASSVDSGQTKTQYF
D gene: TRBD1; J gene: TRBJ1-1; V gene: TRBV7-8; clone size: -; CDR3 DNA: TGTGCCAGCAGTCCCCGGGGGGGACAGACTGAAGCTTTCTTT; CDR3 protein: CASSPRGGQTEAFF
D gene: -; J gene: TRBJ2-7; V gene: TRBV5-8; clone size: many; CDR3 DNA: TGTGCCAGCAGCTGGGCAGGGGTCAGCTACGAGCAGTACTTC; CDR3 protein: CASSWAGVSYEQYF
D gene: -; J gene: TRBJ1-2; V gene: TRBV5-4; clone size: -; CDR3 DNA: TGTGCCAGCAGCTCGCCGGGTGGCTATGGCTACACCTTC; CDR3 protein: CASSSPGGYGYTF
D gene: TRBD2; J gene: TRBJ2-3; V gene: TRBV20-1; clone size: many; CDR3 DNA: TGCAGTGCTAGGGTAGCGGGAGGTACTACAGATACGCAGTATTTT; CDR3 protein: CSARVAGGTTDTQYF
D gene: -; J gene: TRBJ1-6; V gene: TRBV11-1; clone size: -; CDR3 DNA: TGTGCCAGCAGAACATCGTCCCAGGGTGATAATTCACCCCTCCACTTT; CDR3 protein: CASRTSSQGDNSPLHF
D gene: TRBD1; J gene: TRBJ2-1; V gene: TRBV20-1; clone size: -; CDR3 DNA: TGCAGTGCTAGGGACAGGGCTTATGAGCAGTTCTTC; CDR3 protein: CSARDRAYEQFF
D gene: -; J gene: TRBJ1-6; V gene: TRBV19; clone size: few; CDR3 DNA: TGTGCCAGTAGTATAGCTGGGAAAAGCTCACCCCTCCACTTT; CDR3 protein: CASSIAGKSSPLHF
D gene: -; J gene: TRBJ1-2; V gene: TRBV9; clone size: -; CDR3 DNA: TGTGCCAGCACCGATTCGACCTTCCTCCGGTACACCTTC; CDR3 protein: CASTDSTFLRYTF
D gene: TRBD1; J gene: TRBJ2-2; V gene: TRBV29-1; clone size: few; CDR3 DNA: TGCAGCGCAGTCCGACAGGGGGAATATGGCTACACCGGGGAGCTGTTTTTT; CDR3 protein: CSAVRQGEYGYTGELFF
D gene: TRBD2; J gene: TRBJ2-1; V gene: TRBV19; clone size: many; CDR3 DNA: TGTGCCAGTAGTATAGCGGGGGGATCCTACAATGAGCAGTTCTTC; CDR3 protein: CASSIAGGSYNEQFF
D gene: -; J gene: TRBJ2-1; V gene: TRBV24-1; clone size: -; CDR3 DNA: TGTGCCACTAGTGACCCGTACAATGAGCAGTTCTTC; CDR3 protein: CATSDPYNEQFF
D gene: TRBD2; J gene: TRBJ2-1; V gene: TRBV7-8; clone size: -; CDR3 DNA: TGTGCCAGCAGAAGGGGACTAGCGGGTGAGCAGTTCTTC; CDR3 protein: CASRRGLAGEQFF
D gene: -; J gene: TRBJ1-2; V gene: TRBV7-9; clone size: once; CDR3 DNA: TGTGCCAGCAGCTTGGCGGTAGGGGACGGTACTGGCTACACCTTC; CDR3 protein: CASSLAVGDGTGYTF
D gene: TRBD2; J gene: TRBJ2-1; V gene: TRBV24-1; clone size: -; CDR3 DNA: TGTGCCAGCAGTTTCTCTAGCGGGAACTCCTACAATGAGCAGTTCTTC; CDR3 protein: CASSFSSGNSYNEQFF
D gene: TRBD1; J gene: TRBJ1-1; V gene: TRBV20-1; clone size: -; CDR3 DNA: TGCAGTGCTGTATGGACAGGGGACACTGAAGCTTTCTTT; CDR3 protein: CSAVWTGDTEAFF
D gene: -; J gene: TRBJ2-3; V gene: TRBV19; clone size: -; CDR3 DNA: TGTGCCAGTAGTATGACGGGATGGGCAGATACGCAGTATTTT; CDR3 protein: CASSMTGWADTQYF
D gene: TRBD1; J gene: TRBJ1-2; V gene: TRBV20-1; clone size: -; CDR3 DNA: TGCAGTGCTGGTACCGGGACAGGGCAAGGCTACACCTTC; CDR3 protein: CSAGTGTGQGYTF
D gene: -; J gene: TRBJ1-5; V gene: TRBV7-2; clone size: once; CDR3 DNA: TGTGCCAGCAGCCCCGATAGCAATCAGCCCCAGCATTTT; CDR3 protein: CASSPDSNQPQHF
D gene: TRBD1; J gene: TRBJ1-2; V gene: TRBV15; clone size: once; CDR3 DNA: TGTGCCACCAGCAGAGGGACAGGGGGCGTCTATGGCTACACCTTC; CDR3 protein: CATSRGTGGVYGYTF
D gene: -; J gene: TRBJ2-3; V gene: TRBV11-1; clone size: -; CDR3 DNA: TGTGCCAGCATCCCTTCTGACTCGTCGTCCACAGATACGCAGTATTTT; CDR3 protein: CASIPSDSSSTDTQYF
D gene: -; J gene: TRBJ1-1; V gene: TRBV4-2; clone size: once; CDR3 DNA: TGTGCCAGCAGCCAAGATGGTCTAAGGGTAGGGACTGAAGCTTTCTTT; CDR3 protein: CASSQDGLRVGTEAFF
D gene: TRBD1; J gene: TRBJ1-2; V gene: TRBV7-9; clone size: -; CDR3 DNA: TGTGCCAGCAGCCAGACAGGGGACTATGGCTACACCTTC; CDR3 protein: CASSQTGDYGYTF
D gene: -; J gene: TRBJ2-5; V gene: TRBV20-1; clone size: -; CDR3 DNA: TGCAGTGCTAGAGATGGGGGACCACAAGAGACCCAGTACTTC; CDR3 protein: CSARDGGPQETQYF
D gene: TRBD1; J gene: TRBJ1-2; V gene: TRBV10-3; clone size: -; CDR3 DNA: TGTGCCATCAGACTAGACAGGGGGCCAGTTTATGGCTACACCTTC; CDR3 protein: CAIRLDRGPVYGYTF
D gene: -; J gene: TRBJ2-1; V gene: TRBV7-3; clone size: -; CDR3 DNA: TGTGCCAGCAGCTTAATGGCGCAGGGTATCGATGAGCAGTTCTTC; CDR3 protein: CASSLMAQGIDEQFF
D gene: -; J gene: TRBJ2-7; V gene: TRBV29-1; clone size: -; CDR3 DNA: TGCAGCGGGAGTGGGCCCCACGAGCAGTACTTC; CDR3 protein: CSGSGPHEQYF
D gene: -; J gene: TRBJ1-2; V gene: TRBV2; clone size: -; CDR3 DNA: TGTGCCAGCAGTGAACTGTCGGGAGGCTACACCTTC; CDR3 protein: CASSELSGGYTF
D gene: TRBD1; J gene: TRBJ2-7; V gene: TRBV2; clone size: -; CDR3 DNA: TGTGCCAGTACGCCGGCGGACAGGACCTACGAGCAGTACTTC; CDR3 protein: CASTPADRTYEQYF
D gene: -; J gene: TRBJ1-3; V gene: TRBV30; clone size: many; CDR3 DNA: TGTGCCTGGACGGGTGGAAACACCATATATTTT; CDR3 protein: CAWTGGNTIYF
D gene: TRBD1; J gene: TRBJ1-5; V gene: TRBV24-1; clone size: -; CDR3 DNA: TGTGCCACCAGTGATCGACAGGGTGGGAGCAATCAGCCCCAGCATTTT; CDR3 protein: CATSDRQGGSNQPQHF
D gene: -; J gene: TRBJ2-1; V gene: TRBV12-3/TRBV12-4; clone size: many; CDR3 DNA: TGTGCCAGCAGGGCGGAGGCCAATGAGCAGTTCTTC; CDR3 protein: CASRAEANEQFF
D gene: -; J gene: TRBJ2-7; V gene: TRBV15; clone size: -; CDR3 DNA: TGTGCCACCAGCACTAGGGGATCCTACGAGCAGTACTTC; CDR3 protein: CATSTRGSYEQYF
D gene: -; J gene: TRBJ1-2; V gene: TRBV30; clone size: -; CDR3 DNA: TGTGCCTGGAGTGTACTGGCGGGGGGAAACGACTATGGCTACACCTTC; CDR3 protein: CAWSVLAGGNDYGYTF
D gene: TRBD1; J gene: TRBJ2-5; V gene: TRBV29-1; clone size: -; CDR3 DNA: TGCAGCGTTGTGAGGGACAGCAAAGAGACCCAGTACTTC; CDR3 protein: CSVVRDSKETQYF
D gene: -; J gene: TRBJ2-5; V gene: TRBV20-1; clone size: -; CDR3 DNA: TGCAGTGCTCCGACAGGAAGGCAAGAGACCCAGTACTTC; CDR3 protein: CSAPTGRQETQYF
D gene: TRBD1; J gene: TRBJ1-2; V gene: TRBV30; clone size: -; CDR3 DNA: TGTGCCTGCAGCGCAGTCCGACAGGGGGAATATGGCTACACCTTC; CDR3 protein: CACSAVRQGEYGYTF
D gene: TRBD1; J gene: TRBJ1-2; V gene: TRBV2; clone size: -; CDR3 DNA: TGTGCCAGCAGTACCACGGACAGGGGACCCTTATATGGCTACACCTTC; CDR3 protein: CASSTTDRGPLYGYTF
D gene: -; J gene: TRBJ2-7; V gene: TRBV15; clone size: few; CDR3 DNA: TGTGCCACCAGCAGAGGGGACCCCCTCGGGGAGCAGTACTTC; CDR3 protein: CATSRGDPLGEQYF
D gene: -; J gene: TRBJ1-1; V gene: TRBV15; clone size: -; CDR3 DNA: TGTGCCACCAGCAGAGACACTATCAAGACACCGGACACTGAAGCTTTCTTT; CDR3 protein: CATSRDTIKTPDTEAFF
D gene: -; J gene: TRBJ1-6; V gene: TRBV10-3; clone size: -; CDR3 DNA: TGTGCCATCAGTGAGTCGATAGAAGAATCACCCCTCCACTTT; CDR3 protein: CAISESIEESPLHF
D gene: TRBD1; J gene: TRBJ1-4; V gene: TRBV7-2; clone size: -; CDR3 DNA: TGTGCCAGCAGCTTATCGTGGACAGGGTCCTCTAAACTGTTTTTT; CDR3 protein: CASSLSWTGSSKLFF
D gene: -; J gene: TRBJ2-3; V gene: TRBV15; clone size: few; CDR3 DNA: TGTGCCACCAGCGGTTTGGGGAATACGCAGTATTTT; CDR3 protein: CATSGLGNTQYF
D gene: TRBD2; J gene: TRBJ2-3; V gene: TRBV7-3; clone size: medium-sized; CDR3 DNA: TGTGCCAGCAGCTCTACTAGCGGGGGGGCAGATACGCAGTATTTT; CDR3 protein: CASSSTSGGADTQYF
D gene: -; J gene: TRBJ2-7; V gene: TRBV15; clone size: -; CDR3 DNA: TGTGCCACCAGCAGAGATCAGGACGAGCAGTACTTC; CDR3 protein: CATSRDQDEQYF
D gene: -; J gene: TRBJ2-3; V gene: TRBV2; clone size: -; CDR3 DNA: TGTGCCAGCAGTGATGATAGGGGGAACACAGATACGCAGTATTTT; CDR3 protein: CASSDDRGNTDTQYF
D gene: -; J gene: TRBJ2-5; V gene: TRBV25-1; clone size: few; CDR3 DNA: TGTGCCAGCAGCCACCCAGTCGTCTGGTACCAAGAGACCCAGTACTTC; CDR3 protein: CASSHPVVWYQETQYF
D gene: -; J gene: TRBJ1-1; V gene: TRBV10-3; clone size: -; CDR3 DNA: TGTGCCATCAGAGACAGATTCATGAACACTGAAGCTTTCTTT; CDR3 protein: CAIRDRFMNTEAFF
D gene: TRBD1; J gene: TRBJ1-2; V gene: TRBV24-1; clone size: -; CDR3 DNA: TGTGCCACCTCGGACAGGTCTAACTATGGCTACACCTTC; CDR3 protein: CATSDRSNYGYTF
D gene: TRBD1; J gene: TRBJ1-2; V gene: TRBV10-3; clone size: -; CDR3 DNA: TGTGCCAGCGGACAGGGGAACAACTATGGCTACACCTTC; CDR3 protein: CASGQGNNYGYTF
D gene: -; J gene: TRBJ1-1; V gene: TRBV11-2; clone size: -; CDR3 DNA: TGTGCCAGCAGCTTTGAAGGGGGATACACTGAAGCTTTCTTT; CDR3 protein: CASSFEGGYTEAFF